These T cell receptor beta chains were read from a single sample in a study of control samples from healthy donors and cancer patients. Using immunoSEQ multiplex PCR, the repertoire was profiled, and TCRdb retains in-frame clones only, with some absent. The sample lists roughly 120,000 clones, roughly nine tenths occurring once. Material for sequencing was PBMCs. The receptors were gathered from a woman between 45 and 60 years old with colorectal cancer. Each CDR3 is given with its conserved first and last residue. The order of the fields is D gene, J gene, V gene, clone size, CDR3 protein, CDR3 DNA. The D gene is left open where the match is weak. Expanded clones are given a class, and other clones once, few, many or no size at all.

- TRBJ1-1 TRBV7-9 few CASSSLTSGSGEAFF TGTGCCAGCAGCTCGCTTACTTCGGGGAGTGGTGAAGCTTTCTTT
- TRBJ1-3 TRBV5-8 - CASSLLFGTGNTIYF TGTGCCAGCAGCTTGTTGTTCGGTACTGGAAACACCATATATTTT
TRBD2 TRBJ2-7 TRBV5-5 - CASSPRSPGLGSYEQYF TGTGCCAGCAGCCCCCGGAGTCCAGGACTAGGGTCCTACGAGCAGTACTTC
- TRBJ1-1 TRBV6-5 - CASSRRGDYTEAFF TGTGCCAGCAGTCGGCGAGGGGATTACACTGAAGCTTTCTTT
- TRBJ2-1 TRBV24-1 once CATSHYNEQFF TGTGCCACCAGTCACTACAATGAGCAGTTCTTC
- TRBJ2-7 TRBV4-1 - CASSLTRWQLYEQYF TGCGCCAGCAGCCTCACAAGATGGCAACTCTACGAGCAGTACTTC
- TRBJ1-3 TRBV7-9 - CASSVGPGNTIYF TGTGCCAGCAGCGTGGGCCCCGGAAACACCATATATTTT
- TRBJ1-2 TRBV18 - CASSPTTGSNYGYTF TGTGCCAGCTCACCGACGACAGGTTCTAACTATGGCTACACCTTC
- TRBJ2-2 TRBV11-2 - CASSSDTISTGELFF TGTGCCAGCAGCTCGGACACCATTTCCACCGGGGAGCTGTTTTTT
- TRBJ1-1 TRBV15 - CATSRDQDEAFF TGTGCCACCAGCAGAGATCAGGACGAAGCTTTCTTT
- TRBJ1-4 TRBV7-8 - CASSLRSDRAGWGEKLFF TGTGCCAGCAGCTTACGTTCGGACCGGGCCGGGTGGGGAGAAAAACTGTTTTTT
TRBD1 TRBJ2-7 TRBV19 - CASSTSTGGGPGEQYF TGTGCCAGTAGTACTTCCACAGGGGGCGGTCCGGGCGAGCAGTACTTC
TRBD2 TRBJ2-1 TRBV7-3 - CASSPDTSGGRNEQFF TGTGCCAGCAGCCCCGACACCAGCGGGGGCAGGAATGAGCAGTTCTTC
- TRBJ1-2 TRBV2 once CASSVFGGDGYTF TGTGCCAGCAGTGTCTTCGGGGGCGACGGCTACACCTTC
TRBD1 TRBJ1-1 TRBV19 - CASSISGRGRFRSTEAFF TGTGCCAGTAGTATTTCCGGCAGGGGGCGATTCCGGTCCACTGAAGCTTTCTTT
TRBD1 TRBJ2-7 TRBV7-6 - CASSSGGDYEQYF TGTGCCAGCAGCTCAGGGGGTGACTACGAGCAGTACTTC
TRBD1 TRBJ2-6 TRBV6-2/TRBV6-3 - CASSGETGASSGANVLTF TGTGCCAGCAGTGGGGAGACAGGGGCGAGCTCTGGGGCCAACGTCCTGACTTTC
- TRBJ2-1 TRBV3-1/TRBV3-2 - CASSLSRRTGYEQFF TGTGCCAGCAGCCTCAGTCGGAGAACGGGCTATGAGCAGTTCTTC
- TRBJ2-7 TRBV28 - CATNTPRGAIYEQYF TGTGCCACCAATACCCCCCGGGGGGCGATCTACGAGCAGTACTTC
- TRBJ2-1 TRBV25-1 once CASTNTANEQFF TGTGCCAGCACCAATACCGCCAATGAGCAGTTCTTC
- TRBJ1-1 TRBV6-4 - CASSDSGNTEAFF TGTGCCAGCAGTGACTCAGGGAACACTGAAGCTTTCTTT
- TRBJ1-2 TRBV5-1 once CASSLSVGGGSFFGYGYTF TGCGCCAGCAGCTTGAGCGTTGGGGGAGGCAGTTTTTTTGGCTATGGCTACACCTTC
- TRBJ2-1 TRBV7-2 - CASSLAPGVSYNEQFF TGTGCCAGCAGCTTAGCCCCCGGGGTTTCCTACAATGAGCAGTTCTTC
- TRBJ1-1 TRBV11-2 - CASRINTEAFF TGTGCCAGCCGCATAAACACTGAAGCTTTCTTT
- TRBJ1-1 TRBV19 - CASTIQGSNTEAFF TGTGCCAGTACCATCCAGGGGTCGAACACTGAAGCTTTCTTT
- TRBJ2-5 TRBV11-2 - CACRGTQQETQYF TGTGCCTGCCGTGGCACACAACAAGAGACCCAGTACTTC
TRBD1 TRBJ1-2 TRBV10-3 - CAIQLGTGGGYTF TGTGCCATCCAACTAGGGACAGGGGGAGGCTACACCTTC
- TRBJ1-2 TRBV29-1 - CSAQRSVSNYGYTF TGCAGCGCTCAAAGATCAGTTTCGAACTATGGCTACACCTTC
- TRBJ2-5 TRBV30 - CAWRRGIQETQYF TGTGCCTGGAGAAGGGGTATCCAGGAGACCCAGTACTTC